This entry features one TCR beta chain sequence. The sample belongs to a study of blood T cell repertoires in COVID-19. Generated by immunoSEQ multiplex PCR, the TCRdb table keeps only in-frame clones and is missing some. This table has some 220,000 clones, approximately 85% appearing once. The V gene's germline CDR1 is SGHAT and CDR2 FQDESV (reference sequence). There are 19 residues in the CDR3. Unmatched junction bases numbered 10, after V lost 0 bases and J lost 0 bases. Sequencing used peripheral blood. The chain has TRBV11-1 and TRBJ2-1, with 8 bases fitting TRBD1. The source is a woman aged 70 to 79 with COVID-19, enrolled during active disease. The CDR3 bases are TGTGCCAGCAGCTTAGCAAAGTATGCCGGGACAGGCTCCTACAATGAGCAGTTCTTC. It specifies CASSLAKYAGTGSYNEQFF.